The 18 T cell receptor beta chains reported below all come from one sample, sequenced in a study of T cell responses to AZD1222 COVID-19 vaccine. Sequencing used immunoSEQ multiplex PCR; TCRdb keeps in-frame clones, though not all of them. The table shows roughly 13,000 clones, with about 80% occurring only once. The sequences come from peripheral blood, collected 28 days after the second AZD1222 dose. The origin of the receptors is an adult who received the AZD1222 COVID-19 vaccine.

The chain recombines TRBV5-1 with TRBJ2-1, with 11 bases identical to TRBD2. Germline CDR1 SGHRS, CDR2 YFSETQ. This CDR3 is 17 amino acids long. The V segment lost 0 bases and the J segment 5 bases; nucleotides outside the gene matches: 7. The CDR3 DNA is TGCGCCAGCAGCTTGGTAGCTAGCGGGAGGCCCCACAATGAGCAGTTCTTC. This translates into CASSLVASGRPHNEQFF.

The count of this clone is one. The chain uses TRBV7-2 and TRBJ2-2; D may be TRBD2 (5 bases). The V end was cut by 0 bases, the J end by 5 bases, with 10 bases between. The CDR3 has 15 amino acids. CDR1 is SGHTA, CDR2 FQGNSA, per germline. The CDR3 region has the DNA TGTGCCAGCAGCTTAGCTAGCGCTTTAACCGGGGAGCTGTTTTTT. This sequence encodes CASSLASALTGELFF.

J is TRBJ1-1 and V is TRBV4-1; TRBD1 is a possible D gene (5 bases). The CDR3 is 15 amino acids. V lost 6 bases and J lost 1, with 15 bases in between. Germline lookup yields CDR1 MGHRA and CDR2 YSYEKL. The CDR3 DNA follows: TGCGCCAGCAGTAAGGGTCAGGGCCCGAACACTGAAGCTTTCTTT. It yields the protein CASSKGQGPNTEAFF.

This chain connects TRBV27 to TRBJ1-1; D is ambiguous. Per the germline V gene, CDR1 is MNHEY and CDR2 is SMNVEV (reference sequence). The CDR3 consists of 13 residues. V lost 5 bases to trimming and J lost 3 bases, with 10 bases between them. The CDR3 spells CASSPRPDTEAFF. DNA for the CDR3: TGTGCCAGCAGTCCCCGACCAGACACTGAAGCTTTCTTT.

The rearrangement uses TRBV18 and TRBJ1-2; TRBD1 matches 9 bases. The CDR3 totals 17 residues. The junction had 15 bases not matched to a gene; V was cut back by 4 bases and J by 6 bases. Germline V gene lookup returns CDR1 KGHSH and CDR2 LQKENI. DNA of the CDR3: TGTGCCAGCTCACTAGGTAGATCGGACAGGGGAAGTAATGGCTACACCTTC. This encodes CASSLGRSDRGSNGYTF.

This chain links TRBV2 with TRBJ2-3; D tentatively reads TRBD1 or TRBD2 (6 bases each). The CDR3 totals 14 residues. From germline, CDR1 is SNHLY and CDR2 FYNNEI. V was pared by 3 bases and J by 5 bases, with 12 bases between. In nucleotides, the CDR3 is TGTGCCAGCAGTGAGTGGGGGGCCCAAGATACGCAGTATTTT. Translating it yields CASSEWGAQDTQYF.

V and J are TRBV9 and TRBJ2-2, with D possibly TRBD2 on 6 matching bases. Trimming took 4 bases from V and 0 from J, leaving 10 bases between them. Looked up from germline, CDR1 is SGDLS and CDR2 is YYNGEE. The CDR3 sequence is 15 residues long. Written as DNA, the CDR3 is TGTGCCAGCAGCTCCGGGACTCCGAACACCGGGGAGCTGTTTTTT. Translated, it gives CASSSGTPNTGELFF.

The chain couples TRBV7-3 to TRBJ2-3, with 8 bases identical to TRBD2. Germline CDR1 is SGHTA and CDR2 is FQGTGA. V dropped 2 bases and J dropped 0; count of bases not matched to a gene: 1. The CDR3 consists of 15 residues. The CDR3 here is CASSLSGGSTDTQYF. CDR3 DNA: TGTGCCAGCAGCTTATCGGGGGGGAGCACAGATACGCAGTATTTT.

This chain links TRBV27 with TRBJ1-4; D may be TRBD1 (5 bases). The CDR3 spans 14 residues. Trimming pared 6 bases from V and 5 bases from J, leaving 13 bases between. CDR1 and CDR2 (germline): MNHEY, SMNVEV (reference sequence). CDR3 nucleotide sequence: TGTGCCAGCAGGAGTTGGGGGTCGAATGAAAAACTGTTTTTT. As protein: CASRSWGSNEKLFF.

V gene TRBV20-1 combines with J gene TRBJ2-2, with 9 bases that match TRBD2. With V trimmed by 3 bases and J by 1 base, 0 bases remained unmatched. Germline V gene lookup returns CDR1 DFQATT and CDR2 SNEGSKA (reference sequence). The CDR3 contains 14 residues. The CDR3 spells CSASSGGNTGELFF. The CDR3 DNA reads as TGCAGTGCTAGTAGCGGGGGGAACACCGGGGAGCTGTTTTTT.

This chain links TRBV7-9 with TRBJ1-3; a possible D gene is TRBD1 (5 bases). The CDR3 is 15 amino acids. V lost 5 bases and J lost 2, with 13 bases in between. Germline V CDR1 and CDR2: SEHNR, FQNEAQ (reference sequence). The CDR3 loop reads CASSPGRLTGNTIYF. CDR3 DNA: TGTGCCAGCAGCCCGGGACGCCTAACTGGAAACACCATATATTTT.

The V gene is TRBV28, the J gene TRBJ2-1; perhaps TRBD2 as D (5 bases). CDR3 length equals 13 residues. V was shortened by 3 bases and J by 9 bases, with 12 bases between the two germline ends. Germline V gives CDR1 MDHEN, CDR2 SYDVKM. The CDR3 nucleotides read TGTGCCAGCAGTTTTGGACTGAGCAGTGAGCAGTTCTTC. It encodes CASSFGLSSEQFF.

This sequence joins TRBV3-1 (or the pseudogene TRBV3-2) and TRBJ2-3; D remains unclear. CDR1 and CDR2 (germline): LGHDT, YNNKEL (reference sequence). The germline V and J ends were trimmed by 4 bases and 6 bases, with 8 bases remaining between them. The CDR3 covers 12 residues. In DNA form, the CDR3 reads TGTGCCAGCAGCCTAACGGTTGATACGCAGTATTTT. Amino acids: CASSLTVDTQYF.

This CDR3 is CASSSGTGVTETQYF. DNA for the CDR3: TGCGCCAGCAGCTCCGGGACAGGGGTGACGGAGACCCAGTACTTC. The chain couples TRBV5-1 to TRBJ2-5; 10 bases fit TRBD1. After removal of 3 bases from V and 5 bases from J, the junction contained 7 bases not matched to a gene. This CDR3 spans 15 amino acids. From germline, CDR1 is SGHRS and CDR2 YFSETQ.

This sequence joins TRBV4-2 and TRBJ1-1; no clear D gene. CDR1 is LGHNA and CDR2 is YNFKEQ in the germline V gene. There are 16 residues in the CDR3. Trimming pared 2 bases from V and 0 bases from J, leaving 13 bases between. CDR3 bases: TGTGCCAGCAGCCAAAGGGTGGAGGCCATGAACACTGAAGCTTTCTTT. Its translation is CASSQRVEAMNTEAFF.

This clone was detected only once. The chain carries TRBV5-1 and TRBJ2-1, with 9 bases matching TRBD1. The V gene's germline CDR1 is SGHRS and CDR2 YFSETQ. V gave up 1 base and J gave up 7 bases; unmatched junction bases: 9. CDR3 size: 16 residues. The CDR3 sequence: CASSLNARTGVNEQFF. DNA of the CDR3: TGCGCCAGCAGCTTGAATGCCCGGACAGGGGTGAATGAGCAGTTCTTC.

J is TRBJ1-1 and V is TRBV3-1 (or the pseudogene TRBV3-2); D ambiguous. Germline CDR1 is LGHDT and CDR2 is YNNKEL (reference sequence). This CDR3 is built from 15 residues. The V end lost 3 bases, the J end lost 4 bases, and 15 bases lay between the germline ends. CDR3 DNA sequence: TGTGCCAGCAGCCATGGACCCGCGGTGGGCACTGAAGCTTTCTTT. As protein: CASSHGPAVGTEAFF.

This clone showed up just a few times. The V and J genes are TRBV24-1 and TRBJ2-1; 8 nucleotides match TRBD2. This CDR3 is 15 amino acids long. V dropped 5 bases and J dropped 4; count of bases not matched to a gene: 6. Germline loops: CDR1 KGHDR, CDR2 SFDVKD. The CDR3, as DNA: TGTGCCACCAGTGCTCAGGCGGGAGGATACAATGAGCAGTTCTTC. Protein product: CATSAQAGGYNEQFF.